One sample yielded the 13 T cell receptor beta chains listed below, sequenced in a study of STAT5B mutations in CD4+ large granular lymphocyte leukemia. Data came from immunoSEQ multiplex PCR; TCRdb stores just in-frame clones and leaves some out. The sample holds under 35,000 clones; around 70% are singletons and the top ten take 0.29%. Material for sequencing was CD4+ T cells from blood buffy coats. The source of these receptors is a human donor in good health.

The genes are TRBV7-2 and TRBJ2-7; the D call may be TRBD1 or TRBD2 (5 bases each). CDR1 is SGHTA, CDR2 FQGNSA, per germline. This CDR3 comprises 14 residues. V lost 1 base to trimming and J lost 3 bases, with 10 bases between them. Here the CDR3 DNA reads TGTGCCAGCAGCTTAGATTTGGGGGTCTACGAGCAGTACTTC. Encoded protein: CASSLDLGVYEQYF.

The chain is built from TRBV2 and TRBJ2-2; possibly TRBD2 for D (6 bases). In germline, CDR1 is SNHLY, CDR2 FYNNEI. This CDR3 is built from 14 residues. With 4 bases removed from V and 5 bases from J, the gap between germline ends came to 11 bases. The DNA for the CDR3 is TGTGCCAGCAGTGTACTGGGGGGAACCGGGGAGCTGTTTTTT. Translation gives CASSVLGGTGELFF.

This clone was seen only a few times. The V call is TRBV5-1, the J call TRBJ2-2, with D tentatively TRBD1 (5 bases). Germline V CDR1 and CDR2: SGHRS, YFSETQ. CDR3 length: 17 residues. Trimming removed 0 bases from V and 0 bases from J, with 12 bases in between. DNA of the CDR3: TGCGCCAGCAGCTTGGCCGCGAGACAGACGAACACCGGGGAGCTGTTTTTT. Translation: CASSLAARQTNTGELFF. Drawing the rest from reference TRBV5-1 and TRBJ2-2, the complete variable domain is KAGVTQTPRYLIKTRGQQVTLSCSPISGHRSVSWYQQTPGQGLQFLFEYFSETQRNKGNFPGRFSGRQFSNSRSEMNVSTLELGDSALYLCASSLAARQTNTGELFFGEGSRLTVL.

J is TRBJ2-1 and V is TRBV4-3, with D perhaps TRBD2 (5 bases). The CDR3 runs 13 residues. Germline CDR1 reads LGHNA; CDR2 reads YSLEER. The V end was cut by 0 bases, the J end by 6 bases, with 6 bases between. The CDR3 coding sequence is TGCGCCAGCAGCCAAGAGGGGAGCAATGAGCAGTTCTTC. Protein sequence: CASSQEGSNEQFF.

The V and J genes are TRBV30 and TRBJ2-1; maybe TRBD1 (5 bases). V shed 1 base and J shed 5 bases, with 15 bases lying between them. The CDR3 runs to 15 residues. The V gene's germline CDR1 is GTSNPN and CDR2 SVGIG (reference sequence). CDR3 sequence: CAWSGGVSSHNEQFF. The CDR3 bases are TGTGCCTGGAGTGGGGGCGTAAGCAGCCACAATGAGCAGTTCTTC. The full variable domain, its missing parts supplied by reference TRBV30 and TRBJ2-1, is SQTIHQWPATLVQPVGSPLSLECTVEGTSNPNLYWYRQAAGRGLQLLFYSVGIGQISSEVPQNLSASRPQDRQFILSSKKLLLSDSGFYLCAWSGGVSSHNEQFFGPGTRLTVL.

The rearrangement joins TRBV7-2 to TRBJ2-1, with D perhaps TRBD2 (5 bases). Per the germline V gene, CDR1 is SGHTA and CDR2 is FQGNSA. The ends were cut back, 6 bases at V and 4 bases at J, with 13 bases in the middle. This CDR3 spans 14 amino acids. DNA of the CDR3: TGTGCCAGCAGACCTACGAGCGGTTACAATGAGCAGTTCTTC. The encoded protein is CASRPTSGYNEQFF.

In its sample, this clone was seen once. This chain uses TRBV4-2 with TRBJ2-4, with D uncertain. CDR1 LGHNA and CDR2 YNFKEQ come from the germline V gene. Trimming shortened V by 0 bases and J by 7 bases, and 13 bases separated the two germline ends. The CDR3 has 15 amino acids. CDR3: CASSQDPEIGNIQYF. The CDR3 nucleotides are TGTGCCAGCAGCCAAGATCCGGAAATAGGGAACATTCAGTACTTC.

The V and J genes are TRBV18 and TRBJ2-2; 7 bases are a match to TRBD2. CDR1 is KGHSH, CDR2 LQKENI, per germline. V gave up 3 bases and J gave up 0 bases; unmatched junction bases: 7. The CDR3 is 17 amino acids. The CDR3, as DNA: TGTGCCAGCTCACCTTACTGGGGAGGGACGAACACCGGGGAGCTGTTTTTT. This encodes CASSPYWGGTNTGELFF.

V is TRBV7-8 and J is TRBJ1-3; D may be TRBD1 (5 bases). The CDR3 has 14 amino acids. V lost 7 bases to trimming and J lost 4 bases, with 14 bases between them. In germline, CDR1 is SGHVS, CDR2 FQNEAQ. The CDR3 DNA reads TGTGCCAGCAAGCCCCAAAACAGGGGAAACACCATATATTTT. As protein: CASKPQNRGNTIYF.

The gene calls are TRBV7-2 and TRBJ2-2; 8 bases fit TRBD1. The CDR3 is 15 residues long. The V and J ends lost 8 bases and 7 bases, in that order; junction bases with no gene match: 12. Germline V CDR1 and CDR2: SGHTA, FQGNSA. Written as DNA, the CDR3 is TGTGCCAGCCACGAGGACAGGGTCGATAACGGGGAGCTGTTTTTT. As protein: CASHEDRVDNGELFF.

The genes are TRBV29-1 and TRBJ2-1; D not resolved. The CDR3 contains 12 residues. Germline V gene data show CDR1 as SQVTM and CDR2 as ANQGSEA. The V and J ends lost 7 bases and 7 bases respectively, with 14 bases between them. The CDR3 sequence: CSDKDFVNEQFF. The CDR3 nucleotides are TGCAGCGATAAGGATTTTGTTAATGAGCAGTTCTTC.

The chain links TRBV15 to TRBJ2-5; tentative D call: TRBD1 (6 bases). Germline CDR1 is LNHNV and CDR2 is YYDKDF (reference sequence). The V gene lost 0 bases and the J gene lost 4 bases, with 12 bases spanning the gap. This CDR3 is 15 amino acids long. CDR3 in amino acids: CATSRDPTGRETQYF. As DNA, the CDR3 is TGTGCCACCAGCAGAGATCCTACAGGGAGAGAGACCCAGTACTTC.

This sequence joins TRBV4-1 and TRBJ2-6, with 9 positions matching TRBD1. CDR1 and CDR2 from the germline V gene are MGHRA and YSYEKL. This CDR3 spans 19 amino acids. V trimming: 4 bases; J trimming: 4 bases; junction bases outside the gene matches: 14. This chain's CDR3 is CASSPARDRVTRGANVLTF. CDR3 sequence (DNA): TGCGCCAGCAGCCCGGCCCGGGACAGGGTAACTCGAGGGGCCAACGTCCTGACTTTC.